This section outlines one T cell receptor (beta chain) sequence together with its context. Assay: immunoSEQ multiplex PCR; the TCRdb copy retains only in-frame clones and omits some. The profile covers approximately 1,000,000 clones, with 75% to 80% appearing a single time and approximately 0.52% taken by the ten largest. This sample stems from a study of shared clonotypes between healthy human individuals. Trimming took off 2 bases at V and 5 bases at J, with 17 bases between the two ends. Per the germline V gene, CDR1 is GTSNPN and CDR2 is SVGIG (reference sequence). This CDR3 contains 15 residues.

Material: memory CD4+ T cells from PBMCs. Indicated subset: CD45RA-negative fraction. This receptor was obtained from a man aged 18 to 29 in good health. Some clones in this sample may be carry-over from other donors' samples. The chain couples TRBV30 to TRBJ2-3; tentatively, D is TRBD1 (6 bases). The CDR3 here is CAWSRGGIGGDTQYF. CDR3 coding DNA: TGTGCCTGGAGTCGAGGGGGTATAGGCGGAGATACGCAGTATTTT.